This TCR beta chain was identified during a study of T-cell reconstitution after alpha-beta-depleted transplantation in children. General study points: One year after transplant, T-cell counts and diversity came mostly from newly produced T cells. The origin of alpha-beta T cells about two months after transplant was reportedly several hundred expanded graft clones. Surviving recipient cells, namely T cells and thymic progenitors, were the source of high day-60 TCRbeta diversity in some patients.

The V gene lost 0 bases and the J gene lost 7 bases, with 14 bases spanning the gap. From germline, CDR1 is SGDLS and CDR2 YYNGEE. This CDR3 has 15 amino acids. As for this clonotype: What it recognizes is unknown.

A TCRbeta library incorporating unique molecular identifiers was prepared. In TCRdb, the PCR reads were re-called with MiXCR into one record per CDR3 protein. The sample consists of 900,000 or so distinct CDR3 sequences, less than 20% of them appearing once. The specimen was PBMCs, mostly from graft donor cells, collected 360 days after TCRalphabeta/CD19-depleted stem cell transplant. The chain links TRBV9 to TRBJ2-1; perhaps TRBD2 as D (5 bases). This TCR derives from a male patient aged 10 to 17 who had a stem cell transplant for acute lymphoblastic leukemia, so the T cells may come from the graft donor. CDR3 amino acids: CASSVGTSLGNEQFF. Here the CDR3 DNA reads TGTGCCAGCAGCGTAGGGACTTCCCTAGGAAATGAGCAGTTCTTC. The complete variable domain, with remaining parts taken from reference TRBV9 and TRBJ2-1, reads DSGVTQTPKHLITATGQRVTLRCSPRSGDLSVYWYQQSLDQGLQFLIQYYNGEERAKGNILERFSAQQFPDLHSELNLSSLELGDSALYFCASSVGTSLGNEQFFGPGTRLTVL.